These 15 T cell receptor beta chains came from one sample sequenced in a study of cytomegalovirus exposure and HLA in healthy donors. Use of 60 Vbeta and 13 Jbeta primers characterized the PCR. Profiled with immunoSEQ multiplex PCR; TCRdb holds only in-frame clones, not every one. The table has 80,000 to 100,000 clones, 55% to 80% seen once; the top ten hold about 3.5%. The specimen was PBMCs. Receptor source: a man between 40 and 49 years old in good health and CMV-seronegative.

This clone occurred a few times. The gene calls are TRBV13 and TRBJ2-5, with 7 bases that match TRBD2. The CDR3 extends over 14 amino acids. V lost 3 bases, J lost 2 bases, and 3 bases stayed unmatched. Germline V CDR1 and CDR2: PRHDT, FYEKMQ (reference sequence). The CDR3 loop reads CASSFSSGQETQYF. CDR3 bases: TGTGCCAGCAGCTTCTCTAGCGGACAAGAGACCCAGTACTTC.

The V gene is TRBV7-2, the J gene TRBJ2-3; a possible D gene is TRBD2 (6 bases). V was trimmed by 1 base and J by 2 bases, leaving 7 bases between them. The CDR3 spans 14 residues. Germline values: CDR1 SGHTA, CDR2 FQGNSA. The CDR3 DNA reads TGTGCCAGCAGCTTAGAACTAGCCACAGATACGCAGTATTTT. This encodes CASSLELATDTQYF.

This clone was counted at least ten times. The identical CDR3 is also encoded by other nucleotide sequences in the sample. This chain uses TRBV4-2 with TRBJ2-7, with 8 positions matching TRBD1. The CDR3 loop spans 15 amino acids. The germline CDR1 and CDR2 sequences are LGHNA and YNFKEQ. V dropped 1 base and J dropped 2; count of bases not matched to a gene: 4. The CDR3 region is CASSQVGTGPYEQYF. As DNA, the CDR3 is TGTGCCAGCAGCCAAGTGGGGACAGGTCCCTACGAGCAGTACTTC.

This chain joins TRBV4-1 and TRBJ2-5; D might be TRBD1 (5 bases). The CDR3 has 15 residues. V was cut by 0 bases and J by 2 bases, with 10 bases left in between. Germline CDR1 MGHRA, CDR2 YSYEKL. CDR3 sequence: CASSQDADIQETQYF. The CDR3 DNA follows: TGCGCCAGCAGCCAAGATGCGGACATACAAGAGACCCAGTACTTC.

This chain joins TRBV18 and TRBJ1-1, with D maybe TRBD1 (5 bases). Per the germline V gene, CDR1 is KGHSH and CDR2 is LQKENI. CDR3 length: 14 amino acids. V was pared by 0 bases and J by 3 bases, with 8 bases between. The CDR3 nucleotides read TGTGCCAGCTCACCACCGGGACTTTACACTGAAGCTTTCTTT. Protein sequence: CASSPPGLYTEAFF.

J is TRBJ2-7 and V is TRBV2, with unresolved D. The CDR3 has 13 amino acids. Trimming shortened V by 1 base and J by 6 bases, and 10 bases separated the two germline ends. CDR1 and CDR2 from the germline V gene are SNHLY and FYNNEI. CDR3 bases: TGTGCCAGCAGTGAAGGGCTTGAAAGCGAGCAGTACTTC. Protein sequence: CASSEGLESEQYF.

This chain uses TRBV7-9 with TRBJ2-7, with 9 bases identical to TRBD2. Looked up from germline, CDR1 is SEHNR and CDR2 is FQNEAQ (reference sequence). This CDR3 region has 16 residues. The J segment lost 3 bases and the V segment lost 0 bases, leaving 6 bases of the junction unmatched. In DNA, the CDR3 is TGTGCCAGCAGCTTAGCGATGCGGGGGGGACACTACGAGCAGTACTTC. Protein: CASSLAMRGGHYEQYF.

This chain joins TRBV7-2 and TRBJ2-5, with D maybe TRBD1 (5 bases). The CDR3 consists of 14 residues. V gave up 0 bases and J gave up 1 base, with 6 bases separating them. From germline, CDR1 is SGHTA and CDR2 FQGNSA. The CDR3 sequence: CASSLATVQETQYF. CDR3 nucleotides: TGTGCCAGCAGCTTAGCGACAGTCCAAGAGACCCAGTACTTC.

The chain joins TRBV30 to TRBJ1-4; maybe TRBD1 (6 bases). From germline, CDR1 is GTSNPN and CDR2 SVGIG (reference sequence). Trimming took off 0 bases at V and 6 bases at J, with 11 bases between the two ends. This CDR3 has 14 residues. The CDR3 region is CAWSVAGADEKLFF. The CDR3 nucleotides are TGTGCCTGGAGTGTAGCGGGGGCGGATGAAAAACTGTTTTTT.

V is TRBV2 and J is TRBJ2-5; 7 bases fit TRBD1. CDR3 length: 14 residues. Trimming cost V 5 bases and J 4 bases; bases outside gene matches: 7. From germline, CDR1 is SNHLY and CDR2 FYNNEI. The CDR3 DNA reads TGTGCCAGCAGTAACCGACAGGGATCAGAGACCCAGTACTTC. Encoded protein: CASSNRQGSETQYF. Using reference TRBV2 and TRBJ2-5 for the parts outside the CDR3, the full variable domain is EPEVTQTPSHQVTQMGQEVILRCVPISNHLYFYWYRQILGQKVEFLVSFYNNEISEKSEIFDDQFSVERPDGSNFTLKIRSTKLEDSAMYFCASSNRQGSETQYFGPGTRLLVL.

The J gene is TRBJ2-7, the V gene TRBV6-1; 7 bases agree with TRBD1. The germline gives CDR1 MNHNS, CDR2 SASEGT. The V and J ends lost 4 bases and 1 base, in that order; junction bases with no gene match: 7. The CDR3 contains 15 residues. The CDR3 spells CASSVRTGISYEQYF. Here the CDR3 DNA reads TGTGCCAGCAGTGTCCGGACAGGAATTTCCTACGAGCAGTACTTC.

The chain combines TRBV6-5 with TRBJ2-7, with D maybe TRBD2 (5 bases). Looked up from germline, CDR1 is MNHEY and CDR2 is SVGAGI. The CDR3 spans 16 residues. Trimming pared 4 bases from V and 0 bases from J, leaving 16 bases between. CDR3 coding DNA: TGTGCCAGCAGTTTAACGATCCGAGAGGGCTCCTACGAGCAGTACTTC. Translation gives CASSLTIREGSYEQYF.

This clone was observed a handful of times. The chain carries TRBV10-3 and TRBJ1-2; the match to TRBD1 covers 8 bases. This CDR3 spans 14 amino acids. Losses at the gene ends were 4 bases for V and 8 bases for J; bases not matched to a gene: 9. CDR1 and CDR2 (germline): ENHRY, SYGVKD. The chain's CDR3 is CAISASQGAGGYTF. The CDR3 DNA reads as TGTGCCATCAGTGCGAGTCAGGGGGCGGGGGGCTACACCTTC.

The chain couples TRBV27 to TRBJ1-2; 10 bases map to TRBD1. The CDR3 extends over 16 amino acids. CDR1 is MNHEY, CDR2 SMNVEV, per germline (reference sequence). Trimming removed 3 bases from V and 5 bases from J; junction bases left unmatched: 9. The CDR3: CASSLGTGDRRYGYTF. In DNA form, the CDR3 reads TGTGCCAGCAGTTTGGGGACAGGGGATCGGCGGTATGGCTACACCTTC.

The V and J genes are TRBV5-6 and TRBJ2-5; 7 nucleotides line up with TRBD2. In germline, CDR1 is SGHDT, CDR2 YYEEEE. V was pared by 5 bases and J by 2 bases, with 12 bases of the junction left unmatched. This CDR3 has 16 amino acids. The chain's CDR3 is CASRRTSARWQETQYF. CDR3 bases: TGTGCCAGCAGGAGGACTAGTGCTAGGTGGCAAGAGACCCAGTACTTC.